The rows below give T cell receptor beta chains drawn from one sample of a study of T cell responses to AZD1222 COVID-19 vaccine. Assay: immunoSEQ multiplex PCR; the TCRdb copy retains only in-frame clones and omits some. The sample consists of about 180,000 clones, about 91% of them appearing once. Specimen: peripheral blood, collected 28 days after the second AZD1222 dose. The receptors come from an adult who received the AZD1222 COVID-19 vaccine. The CDR3 runs from the conserved cysteine through the conserved F or W. The D gene is left open where the match is weak. Clone size is not always given. Where it is, it says once, few, many or a class for expanded clones.

clone_size,j_call,d_call,v_call,cdr3_aa,cdr3_nt
NA,TRBJ2-1,TRBD1,TRBV7-7,CASSLGTGTYNEQFF,TGTGCTAGCAGCTTAGGGACAGGGACGTACAATGAGCAGTTCTTC
NA,TRBJ1-2,TRBD1,TRBV4-2,CASSQDPTGGEGYTF,TGTGCCAGCAGCCAAGATCCTACAGGGGGCGAGGGCTACACCTTC
few,TRBJ1-2,NA,TRBV11-2,CASSLSPLRDTNYGYTF,TGTGCCAGCAGCCTCTCGCCCCTCCGGGACACCAACTATGGCTACACCTTC
NA,TRBJ2-7,NA,TRBV7-6,CASSSDGRGVYEQYF,TGTGCCAGCAGCTCGGACGGCAGGGGCGTCTACGAGCAGTACTTC
NA,TRBJ1-1,NA,TRBV6-5,CASRTSLATEAFF,TGTGCCAGCAGGACCTCACTGGCCACTGAAGCTTTCTTT
NA,TRBJ2-3,TRBD1,TRBV11-2,CASSPLIDRGTDTQYF,TGTGCCAGCAGCCCGCTAATTGACAGGGGTACAGATACGCAGTATTTT
NA,TRBJ1-1,NA,TRBV7-2,CASSLATVKNTEAFF,TGTGCCAGCAGCTTAGCGACGGTTAAAAACACTGAAGCTTTCTTT
NA,TRBJ2-2,NA,TRBV7-7,CASSATGMNTGELFF,TGTGCTAGCAGCGCAACAGGGATGAACACCGGGGAGCTGTTTTTT
few,TRBJ2-2,NA,TRBV9,CASSVVGTGELFF,TGTGCCAGCAGCGTAGTAGGCACCGGGGAGCTGTTTTTT
NA,TRBJ2-6,NA,TRBV6-1,CASSEYLLRDHSIGANVLTF,TGTGCCAGCAGTGAATATCTGTTAAGGGACCACTCTATAGGGGCCAACGTCCTGACTTTC
NA,TRBJ2-1,TRBD1,TRBV24-1,CATSDSGGRTYNEQFF,TGTGCCACCAGTGATTCAGGGGGCCGCACCTACAATGAGCAGTTCTTC